These 5 T cell receptor beta chains were all obtained from the same sample, sequenced in a study of blood T cell repertoires in COVID-19. Sequencing used immunoSEQ multiplex PCR; TCRdb keeps in-frame clones, though not all of them. The repertoire has a few hundred thousand clones, about 85% of them found once; the top ten carry 3.5% to 4%. The sequenced sample was peripheral blood. All receptors come from a woman between 18 and 29 years old with acute or convalescent COVID-19.

V and J are TRBV5-1 and TRBJ1-3; 7 positions match TRBD1. The V gene end was trimmed by 5 bases and the J gene end by 0 bases; junction bases not matched to a gene: 8. Germline assignment: CDR1 SGHRS and CDR2 YFSETQ. The CDR3 is 16 residues long. For the CDR3, the DNA is TGCGCCAGCAGTCCCGAGGGGACAGCCTCTGGAAACACCATATATTTT. Residues: CASSPEGTASGNTIYF.

The chain is built from TRBV2 and TRBJ2-1; the match to TRBD2 covers 11 bases. Germline loops: CDR1 SNHLY, CDR2 FYNNEI. The ends lost 5 bases at V and 8 bases at J; junction bases unmatched: 17. CDR3 length: 18 amino acids. CDR3: CASSSGLAGGSPWDEQFF. The DNA of the CDR3 is TGTGCCAGCAGTTCGGGCCTAGCGGGGGGTTCCCCCTGGGATGAGCAGTTCTTC.

This chain uses TRBV29-1 with TRBJ1-1; a possible D gene is TRBD1 (6 bases). CDR3 length: 13 residues. Germline V gene data show CDR1 as SQVTM and CDR2 as ANQGSEA. V was clipped by 3 bases and J by 3 bases, with 11 bases between them. CDR3 DNA: TGCAGCGTTGATGACAGGACTTACACTGAAGCTTTCTTT. Its translation: CSVDDRTYTEAFF.

The chain has TRBV27 and TRBJ2-1; 7 bases line up with TRBD1. Trimming cost V 4 bases and J 15 bases; bases outside gene matches: 6. The CDR3 contains 11 residues. The germline V gene encodes CDR1 MNHEY and CDR2 SMNVEV (reference sequence). The CDR3 reads CASSSRQGWFF. CDR3 DNA sequence: TGTGCCAGCAGTTCCCGACAGGGTTGGTTCTTC.

In its sample, this clone was seen a few times. V is TRBV5-6 and J is TRBJ2-7; TRBD1 agrees at 8 bases. V lost 4 bases, J lost 3 bases, and 6 bases stayed unmatched. The germline V gene has CDR1 SGHDT and CDR2 YYEEEE. This CDR3 spans 14 amino acids. The CDR3 nucleotides read TGTGCCAGCAGCCACGGGACAGGAATCTACGAGCAGTACTTC. Translated, it gives CASSHGTGIYEQYF.